A single sample gave rise to the 2 T cell receptor delta chains below, sequenced in a study of gamma-delta T cells after stem cell transplantation. TCRdb re-processed the RT-PCR reads via CATT. The sample yields some 3,200 delta-chain clones, about 1.7% seen once. Material: gamma-delta T cells. The receptors originated from a human donor. It is not recorded whose cells these are; they may come from a transplant donor.

Of note for this clone: This is likely an artifact of a read error, given a far larger clone one base away. The chain combines TRDV2 with TRDJ1; 11 bases align to TRDD3. The CDR3 totals 25 residues. In germline, CDR1 is GEAIGNYY, CDR2 EKD. Trimming at V came to 0 bases and at J to 2 bases, leaving 31 bases not matched to a gene. CDR3 in DNA: TGTGCCTGTGACACCTTAAATCATCCCATACTGGGGGATAAGGGACCAGACCGTATGACCGATAAACTCATCTTT. It is translated as CACDTLNHPILGDKGPDRMTDKLIF.

This clone is termed medium-sized. Distinct nucleotide sequences in the sample also encode this CDR3. The chain is built from TRDV2 and TRDJ3, with 10 nucleotides matching TRDD3. Germline assignment: CDR1 GEAIGNYY and CDR2 EKD. V shed 2 bases, J shed 1 base, and the junction held 22 bases outside the gene matches. CDR3 length: 24 amino acids. The CDR3 loop reads CACDIAPPGGDTSSPSWDTRQMFF. The CDR3 DNA reads as TGTGCCTGTGACATAGCCCCGCCGGGGGGGGATACGTCCTCACCTTCCTGGGACACCCGACAGATGTTTTTC.